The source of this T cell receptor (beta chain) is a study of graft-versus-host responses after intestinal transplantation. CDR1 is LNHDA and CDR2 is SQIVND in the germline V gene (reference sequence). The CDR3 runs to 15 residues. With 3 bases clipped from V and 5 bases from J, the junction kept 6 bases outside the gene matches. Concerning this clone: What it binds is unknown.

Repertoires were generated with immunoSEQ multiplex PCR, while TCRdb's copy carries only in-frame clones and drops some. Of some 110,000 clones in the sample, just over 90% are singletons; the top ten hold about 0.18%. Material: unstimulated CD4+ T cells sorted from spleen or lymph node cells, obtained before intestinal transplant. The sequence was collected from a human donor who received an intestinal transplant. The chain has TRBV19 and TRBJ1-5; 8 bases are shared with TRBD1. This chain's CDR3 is CASSMSRTGHQPQHF. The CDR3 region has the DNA TGTGCCAGTAGTATGTCCCGGACAGGGCATCAGCCCCAGCATTTT.